The text below deals with one T cell receptor (beta chain). This sample is part of a study of early T cells in non-severe SARS-CoV-2 infection. The germline V and J ends were trimmed by 7 bases and 1 base, with 8 bases remaining between them. Germline V CDR1 and CDR2: MDHEN, SYDVKM. There are 12 residues in the CDR3. Individual cDNA molecules received unique molecular identifiers during library preparation. TCRdb analysed the 5' RACE reads with MiXCR anew, one entry per CDR3 protein. The sample consists of about 71,000 distinct CDR3 sequences, approximately 13% of them appearing once. This sequence joins TRBV28 and TRBJ2-7; D is tentatively TRBD1 or TRBD2 (5 bases each). The specimen was whole blood. This receptor was obtained from an adult who was a healthcare worker with PCR-confirmed SARS-CoV-2 infection or an uninfected control (not recorded which). This CDR3 is CASKRGSYEQYF. CDR3 sequence (DNA): TGTGCCAGCAAGAGGGGATCCTACGAGCAGTACTTC.